A single sample is the source of the 15 T cell receptor beta chains below, sequenced in a study of blood T cell repertoires in COVID-19. Repertoires were generated with immunoSEQ multiplex PCR, while TCRdb's copy carries only in-frame clones and drops some. Altogether 150,000 to 200,000 clones are present, roughly four fifths being singletons, with the ten largest covering roughly 2%. Sequencing was performed on peripheral blood. The receptors come from a woman of 80 years or more with acute or convalescent COVID-19.

This clone was recorded only once. The V call is TRBV18, the J call TRBJ2-2; 8 bases map to TRBD1. The CDR3 is 16 amino acids. With 6 bases clipped from V and 5 bases from J, the junction kept 11 bases outside the gene matches. CDR1 is KGHSH and CDR2 is LQKENI in the germline V gene. Here the CDR3 DNA reads TGTGCCAGCTCTCGGAAGGGGACAGGTGAAACCGGGGAGCTGTTTTTT. Its protein is CASSRKGTGETGELFF.

The chain has TRBV30 and TRBJ2-7, with 7 bases identical to TRBD1. From germline, CDR1 is GTSNPN and CDR2 SVGIG (reference sequence). CDR3 length: 13 residues. CDR3 in amino acids: CAGITGDSYEQYF. Here the CDR3 DNA reads TGTGCTGGAATAACAGGGGACTCCTACGAGCAGTACTTC.

The chain couples TRBV30 to TRBJ1-2; unclear D gene. Germline V gives CDR1 GTSNPN, CDR2 SVGIG (reference sequence). V lost 0 bases and J lost 8, with 7 bases in between. This CDR3 region has 11 residues. This CDR3 is CAWSVGEGYTF. CDR3 DNA: TGTGCCTGGAGTGTGGGCGAGGGCTACACCTTC.

The chain couples TRBV6-5 to TRBJ1-5; 7 bases agree with TRBD1. CDR1 is MNHEY and CDR2 is SVGAGI in the germline V gene. Germline trimming cut 6 bases from V and 2 bases from J; bases unmatched to any gene: 7. The CDR3 sequence is 15 residues long. The CDR3 loop is CASRTGVGGNQPQHF. DNA of the CDR3: TGTGCCAGCAGAACAGGGGTTGGCGGCAATCAGCCCCAGCATTTT.

This clone was seen at least ten times. The chain has TRBV29-1 and TRBJ1-1, with TRBD1 matching 7 bases. Trimming removed 6 bases from V and 3 bases from J; junction bases left unmatched: 7. The CDR3 has 13 residues. In germline, CDR1 is SQVTM, CDR2 ANQGSEA. The CDR3 DNA sequence: TGCAGCGTCAAACAGGGGCCTGACACTGAAGCTTTCTTT. Its protein is CSVKQGPDTEAFF.

The V gene is TRBV19, the J gene TRBJ1-1, with a tentative D call TRBD1 (5 bases). Germline-derived CDR1 and CDR2 are LNHDA and SQIVND (reference sequence). The CDR3 is made up of 15 amino acids. V gave up 6 bases and J gave up 1 base, with 15 bases separating them. The CDR3 DNA reads as TGTGCCAGTAGCCTATGGCAGGGAGGGAACACTGAAGCTTTCTTT. It yields the protein CASSLWQGGNTEAFF. Filled out from reference TRBV19 and TRBJ1-1, the complete variable domain reads DGGITQSPKYLFRKEGQNVTLSCEQNLNHDAMYWYRQDPGQGLRLIYYSQIVNDFQKGDIAEGYSVSREKKESFPLTVTSAQKNPTAFYLCASSLWQGGNTEAFFGQGTRLTVV.

The chain uses TRBV18 and TRBJ1-1; the match to TRBD1 covers 9 bases. This CDR3 contains 11 residues. Trimming at V came to 5 bases and at J to 11 bases, leaving 3 bases not matched to a gene. Germline lookup yields CDR1 KGHSH and CDR2 LQKENI. CDR3 DNA: TGTGCCAGCTCAGCGACAGGGGGGGCTTTCTTT. This codes for CASSATGGAFF.

The rearrangement uses TRBV29-1 and TRBJ2-2; a possible D gene is TRBD1 (5 bases). The CDR3 is made up of 13 amino acids. V was pared by 4 bases and J by 5 bases, with 11 bases between. The V gene's germline CDR1 is SQVTM and CDR2 ANQGSEA. In nucleotides, the CDR3 is TGCAGCGTTGGGGGCAGGAAAACCGGGGAGCTGTTTTTT. Translated, it gives CSVGGRKTGELFF.

The chain carries TRBV7-2 and TRBJ1-5, with D tentatively TRBD1 (5 bases). Germline V gives CDR1 SGHTA, CDR2 FQGNSA. Trimming left V 5 bases short and J 10 bases short, with 21 bases between. This CDR3 spans 15 amino acids. The CDR3 sequence: CASSPGGGLSKPQHF. CDR3 in DNA: TGTGCCAGCAGCCCGGGGGGAGGGTTGTCGAAACCCCAGCATTTT. The full variable domain, rest sourced from reference TRBV7-2 and TRBJ1-5, is GAGVSQSPSNKVTEKGKDVELRCDPISGHTALYWYRQSLGQGLEFLIYFQGNSAPDKSGLPSDRFSAERTGGSVSTLTIQRTQQEDSAVYLCASSPGGGLSKPQHFGDGTRLSIL.

The V gene is TRBV10-2, the J gene TRBJ1-1; 10 bases map to TRBD1. This CDR3 spans 19 amino acids. After removal of 2 bases from V and 4 bases from J, the junction contained 16 bases not matched to a gene. In germline, CDR1 is WSHSY, CDR2 SAAADI. The CDR3 loop reads CASSEPRQGAPGMSTEAFF. Here the CDR3 DNA reads TGCGCCAGCAGTGAGCCCCGACAGGGGGCCCCGGGAATGAGCACTGAAGCTTTCTTT.

The chain links TRBV29-1 to TRBJ2-5; D is perhaps TRBD2 (5 bases). The CDR3 runs to 13 residues. Germline values: CDR1 SQVTM, CDR2 ANQGSEA. V was trimmed by 2 bases and J by 6 bases, leaving 13 bases between them. CDR3 nucleotide sequence: TGCAGCGTTGAAAGTGAGGGTTCGCAGACCCAGTACTTC. This encodes CSVESEGSQTQYF.

V is TRBV7-2 and J is TRBJ2-7, with TRBD2 identical over 7 bases. The CDR3 is made up of 15 amino acids. Per the germline V gene, CDR1 is SGHTA and CDR2 is FQGNSA. With 0 bases clipped from V and 1 base from J, the junction kept 3 bases outside the gene matches. The CDR3, as DNA: TGTGCCAGCAGCTTAGCCCTAGCGGTGTCCTACGAGCAGTACTTC. Translated, it gives CASSLALAVSYEQYF.

The chain couples TRBV24-1 to TRBJ1-1; D may be TRBD1 (6 bases). The V and J ends lost 6 bases and 3 bases respectively, with 13 bases between them. Germline V gives CDR1 KGHDR, CDR2 SFDVKD. This CDR3 comprises 14 residues. Here the CDR3 reads CATSLDSGDTEAFF. CDR3 in DNA: TGTGCCACCAGTTTGGACAGCGGTGACACTGAAGCTTTCTTT.

CDR3 in amino acids: CASSGGQGSFYEQYF. CDR3 bases: TGTGCCAGCAGTGGGGGACAGGGGTCCTTCTACGAGCAGTACTTC. The chain couples TRBV2 to TRBJ2-7, with 10 nucleotides matching TRBD1. Germline V lookup: CDR1 SNHLY, CDR2 FYNNEI. V was pared by 4 bases and J by 3 bases, with 6 bases of the junction left unmatched. The CDR3 covers 15 residues. The whole variable domain, filled in from reference TRBV2 and TRBJ2-7, reads EPEVTQTPSHQVTQMGQEVILRCVPISNHLYFYWYRQILGQKVEFLVSFYNNEISEKSEIFDDQFSVERPDGSNFTLKIRSTKLEDSAMYFCASSGGQGSFYEQYFGPGTRLTVT.

The V and J genes are TRBV19 and TRBJ2-7; a weak D match, TRBD1 (6 bases). This CDR3 has 13 amino acids. The germline gives CDR1 LNHDA, CDR2 SQIVND (reference sequence). V lost 7 bases, J lost 3 bases, and 13 bases lay in between. The CDR3 sequence is CASTAGESYEQYF. The CDR3 DNA sequence: TGTGCCAGTACGGCAGGGGAGAGCTACGAGCAGTACTTC. The complete variable domain, with remaining parts taken from reference TRBV19 and TRBJ2-7, reads DGGITQSPKYLFRKEGQNVTLSCEQNLNHDAMYWYRQDPGQGLRLIYYSQIVNDFQKGDIAEGYSVSREKKESFPLTVTSAQKNPTAFYLCASTAGESYEQYFGPGTRLTVT.